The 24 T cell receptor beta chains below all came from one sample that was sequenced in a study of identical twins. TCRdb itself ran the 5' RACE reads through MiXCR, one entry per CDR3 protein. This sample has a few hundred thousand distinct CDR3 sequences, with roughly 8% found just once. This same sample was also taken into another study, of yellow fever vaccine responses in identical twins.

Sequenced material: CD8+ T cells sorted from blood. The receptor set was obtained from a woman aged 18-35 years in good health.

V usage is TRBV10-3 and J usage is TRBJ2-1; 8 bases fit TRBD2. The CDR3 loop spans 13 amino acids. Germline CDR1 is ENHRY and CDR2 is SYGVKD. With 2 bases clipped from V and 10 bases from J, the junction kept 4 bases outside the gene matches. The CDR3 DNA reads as TGTGCCATCAGTGAGGGGACTAGGAGCGAGCAGTTCTTC. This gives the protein CAISEGTRSEQFF.

CDR3 protein: CASSLYPGANTGELFF. CDR3 DNA sequence: TGTGCCAGCAGTTTATACCCAGGCGCGAACACCGGGGAGCTGTTTTTT. V gene TRBV27 combines with J gene TRBJ2-2; no firm D call. V was shortened by 1 base and J by 0 bases, with 9 bases between the two germline ends. Germline V lookup: CDR1 MNHEY, CDR2 SMNVEV (reference sequence). The CDR3 contains 16 residues.

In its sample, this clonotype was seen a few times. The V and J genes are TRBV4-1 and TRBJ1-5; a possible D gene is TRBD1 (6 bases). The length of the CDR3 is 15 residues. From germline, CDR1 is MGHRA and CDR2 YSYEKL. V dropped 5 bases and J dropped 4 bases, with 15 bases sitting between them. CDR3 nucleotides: TGCGCCAGCAGCAGCGAGGGGGTCTTAAATCAGCCCCAGCATTTT. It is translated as CASSSEGVLNQPQHF.

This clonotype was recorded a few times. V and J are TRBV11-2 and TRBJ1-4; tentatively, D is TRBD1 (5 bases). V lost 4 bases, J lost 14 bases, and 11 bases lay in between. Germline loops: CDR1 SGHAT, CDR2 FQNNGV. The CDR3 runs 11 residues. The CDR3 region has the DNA TGTGCCAGCAGCTCTCCCCGGGGCCTGTTTTTT. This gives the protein CASSSPRGLFF.

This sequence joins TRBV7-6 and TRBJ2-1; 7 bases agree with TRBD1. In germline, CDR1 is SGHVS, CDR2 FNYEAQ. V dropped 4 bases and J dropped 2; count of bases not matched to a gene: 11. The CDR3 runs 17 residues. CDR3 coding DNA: TGTGCCAGCAGCTCAGACGCCGGGACAGCTACCTACAATGAGCAGTTCTTC. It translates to CASSSDAGTATYNEQFF.

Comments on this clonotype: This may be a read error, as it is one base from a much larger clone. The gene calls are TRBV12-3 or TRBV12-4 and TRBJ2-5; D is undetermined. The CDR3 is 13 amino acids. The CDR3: CASCFRWHETQYF. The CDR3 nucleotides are TGTGCCAGCTGTTTTCGGTGGCATGAGACCCAGTACTTC.

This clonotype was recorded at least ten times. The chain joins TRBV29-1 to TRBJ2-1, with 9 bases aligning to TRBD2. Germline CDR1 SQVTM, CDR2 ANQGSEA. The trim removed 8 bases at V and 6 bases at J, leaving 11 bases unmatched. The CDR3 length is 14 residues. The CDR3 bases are TGCAGCTTACTCTTAGCGGGAGCTGGCAATGAGCAGTTCTTC. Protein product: CSLLLAGAGNEQFF.

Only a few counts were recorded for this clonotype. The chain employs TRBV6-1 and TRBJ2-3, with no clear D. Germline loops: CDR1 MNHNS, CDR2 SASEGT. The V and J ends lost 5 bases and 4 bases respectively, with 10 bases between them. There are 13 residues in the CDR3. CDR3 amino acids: CASSPKVADTQYF. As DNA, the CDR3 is TGTGCCAGCAGTCCCAAGGTGGCAGATACGCAGTATTTT.

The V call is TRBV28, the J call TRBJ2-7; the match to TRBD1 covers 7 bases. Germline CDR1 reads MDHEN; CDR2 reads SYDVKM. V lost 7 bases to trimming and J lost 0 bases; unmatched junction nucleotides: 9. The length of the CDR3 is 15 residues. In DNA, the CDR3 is TGTGCCAGCAAGACCTCGACAGGGATCTCCTACGAGCAGTACTTC. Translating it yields CASKTSTGISYEQYF.

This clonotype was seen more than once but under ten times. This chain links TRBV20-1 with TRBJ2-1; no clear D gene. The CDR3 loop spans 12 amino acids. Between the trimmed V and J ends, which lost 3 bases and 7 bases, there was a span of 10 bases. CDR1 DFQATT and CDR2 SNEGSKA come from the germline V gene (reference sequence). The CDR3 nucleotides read TGCAGTGCTAGCGAGGAAGGAAATGAGCAGTTCTTC. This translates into CSASEEGNEQFF.

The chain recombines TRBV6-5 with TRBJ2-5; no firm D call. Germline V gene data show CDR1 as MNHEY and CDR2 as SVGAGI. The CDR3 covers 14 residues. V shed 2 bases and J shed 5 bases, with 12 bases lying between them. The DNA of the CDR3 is TGTGCCAGCAGTTACCGGCGTATCTTCGAGACCCAGTACTTC. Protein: CASSYRRIFETQYF.

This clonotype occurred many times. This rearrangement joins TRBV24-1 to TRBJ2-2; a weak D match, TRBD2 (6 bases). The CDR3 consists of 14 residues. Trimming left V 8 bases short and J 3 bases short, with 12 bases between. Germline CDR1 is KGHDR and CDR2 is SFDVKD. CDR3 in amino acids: CATKDGGYTGELFF. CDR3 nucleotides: TGTGCCACCAAAGATGGGGGGTACACCGGGGAGCTGTTTTTT.

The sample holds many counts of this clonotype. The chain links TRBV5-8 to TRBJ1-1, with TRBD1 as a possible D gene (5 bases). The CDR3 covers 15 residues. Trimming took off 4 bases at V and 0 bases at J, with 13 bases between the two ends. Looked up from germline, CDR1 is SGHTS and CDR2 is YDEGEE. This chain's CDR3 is CASSPTAIMNTEAFF. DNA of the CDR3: TGTGCCAGCAGCCCGACAGCCATCATGAACACTGAAGCTTTCTTT.

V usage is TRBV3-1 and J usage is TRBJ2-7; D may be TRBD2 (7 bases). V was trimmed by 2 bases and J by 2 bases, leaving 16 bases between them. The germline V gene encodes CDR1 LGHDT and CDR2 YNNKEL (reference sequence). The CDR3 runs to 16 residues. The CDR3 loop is CASSQKGGGRPYEQYF. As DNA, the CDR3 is TGTGCCAGCAGCCAAAAGGGGGGAGGGAGGCCCTACGAGCAGTACTTC.

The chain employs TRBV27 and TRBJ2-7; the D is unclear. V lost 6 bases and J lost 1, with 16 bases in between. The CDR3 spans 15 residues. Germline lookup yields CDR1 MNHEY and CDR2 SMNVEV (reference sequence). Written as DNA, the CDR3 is TGTGCCAGCAGCCCCCAGTGGCTGAGGTCCTACGAGCAGTACTTC. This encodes CASSPQWLRSYEQYF.

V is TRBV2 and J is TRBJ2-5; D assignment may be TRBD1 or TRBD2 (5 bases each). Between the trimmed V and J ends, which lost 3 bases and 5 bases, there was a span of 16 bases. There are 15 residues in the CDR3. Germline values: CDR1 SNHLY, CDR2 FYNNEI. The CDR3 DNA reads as TGTGCCAGCAGTGACGGCCTGTCGGGGCGCGAGACCCAGTACTTC. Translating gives CASSDGLSGRETQYF.

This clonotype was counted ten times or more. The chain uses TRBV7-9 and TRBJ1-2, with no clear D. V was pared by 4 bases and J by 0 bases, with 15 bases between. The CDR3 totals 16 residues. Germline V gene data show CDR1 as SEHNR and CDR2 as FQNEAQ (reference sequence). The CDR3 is CASSYDADYANYGYTF. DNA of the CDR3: TGTGCCAGCAGCTACGATGCAGACTACGCTAACTATGGCTACACCTTC.

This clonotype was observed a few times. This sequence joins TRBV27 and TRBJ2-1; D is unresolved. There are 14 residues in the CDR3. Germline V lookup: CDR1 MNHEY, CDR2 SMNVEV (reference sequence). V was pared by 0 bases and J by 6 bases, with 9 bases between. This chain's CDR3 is CASSLSTRANEQFF. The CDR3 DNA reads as TGTGCCAGCAGTTTATCAACCCGGGCCAATGAGCAGTTCTTC.

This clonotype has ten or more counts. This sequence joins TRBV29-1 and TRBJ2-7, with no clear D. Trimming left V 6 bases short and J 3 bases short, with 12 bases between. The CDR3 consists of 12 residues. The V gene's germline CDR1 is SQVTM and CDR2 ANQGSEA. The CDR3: CSVGSGYYEQYF. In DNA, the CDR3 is TGCAGCGTGGGGTCCGGATACTACGAGCAGTACTTC.

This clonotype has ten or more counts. In DNA form, the CDR3 reads TGCAGCGTTGATTACGGGGGCGCAGTCCCAGGCGAGCAGTACTTC. Protein sequence: CSVDYGGAVPGEQYF. V usage is TRBV29-1 and J usage is TRBJ2-7, with D perhaps being TRBD1 or TRBD2 (6 bases each). Deletions cut 3 bases from V and 6 bases from J, with 21 bases between. CDR1 SQVTM and CDR2 ANQGSEA come from the germline V gene. CDR3 length equals 15 residues.

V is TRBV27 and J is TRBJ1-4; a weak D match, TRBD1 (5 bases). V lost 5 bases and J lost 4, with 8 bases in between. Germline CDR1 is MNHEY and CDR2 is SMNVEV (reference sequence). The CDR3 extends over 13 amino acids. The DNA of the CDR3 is TGTGCCAGCAGTCCCCAGGGTAATGAAAAACTGTTTTTT. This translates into CASSPQGNEKLFF. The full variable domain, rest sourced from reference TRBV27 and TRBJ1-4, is EAQVTQNPRYLITVTGKKLTVTCSQNMNHEYMSWYRQDPGLGLRQIYYSMNVEVTDKGDVPEGYKVSRKEKRNFPLILESPSPNQTSLYFCASSPQGNEKLFFGSGTQLSVL.

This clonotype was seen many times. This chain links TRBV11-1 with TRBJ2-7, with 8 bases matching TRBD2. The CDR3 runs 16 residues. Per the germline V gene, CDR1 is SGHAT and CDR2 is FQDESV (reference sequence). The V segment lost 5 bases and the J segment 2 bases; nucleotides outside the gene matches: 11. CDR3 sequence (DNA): TGTGCCAGCAGCCTCCTACAGTTAGCGGGGACCTACGAGCAGTACTTC. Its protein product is CASSLLQLAGTYEQYF.

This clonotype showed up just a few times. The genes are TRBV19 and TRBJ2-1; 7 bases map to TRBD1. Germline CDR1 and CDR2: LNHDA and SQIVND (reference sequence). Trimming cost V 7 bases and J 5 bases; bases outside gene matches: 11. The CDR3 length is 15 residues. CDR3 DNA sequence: TGTGCCAGTATCGACAGGGTCGGTTCACACAATGAGCAGTTCTTC. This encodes CASIDRVGSHNEQFF.

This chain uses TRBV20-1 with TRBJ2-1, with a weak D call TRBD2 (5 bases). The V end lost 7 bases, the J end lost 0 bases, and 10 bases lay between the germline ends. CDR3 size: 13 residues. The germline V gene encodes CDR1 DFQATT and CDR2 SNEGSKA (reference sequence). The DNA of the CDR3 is TGCAGTGTACTAGGGAGCTCCTACAATGAGCAGTTCTTC. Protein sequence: CSVLGSSYNEQFF.